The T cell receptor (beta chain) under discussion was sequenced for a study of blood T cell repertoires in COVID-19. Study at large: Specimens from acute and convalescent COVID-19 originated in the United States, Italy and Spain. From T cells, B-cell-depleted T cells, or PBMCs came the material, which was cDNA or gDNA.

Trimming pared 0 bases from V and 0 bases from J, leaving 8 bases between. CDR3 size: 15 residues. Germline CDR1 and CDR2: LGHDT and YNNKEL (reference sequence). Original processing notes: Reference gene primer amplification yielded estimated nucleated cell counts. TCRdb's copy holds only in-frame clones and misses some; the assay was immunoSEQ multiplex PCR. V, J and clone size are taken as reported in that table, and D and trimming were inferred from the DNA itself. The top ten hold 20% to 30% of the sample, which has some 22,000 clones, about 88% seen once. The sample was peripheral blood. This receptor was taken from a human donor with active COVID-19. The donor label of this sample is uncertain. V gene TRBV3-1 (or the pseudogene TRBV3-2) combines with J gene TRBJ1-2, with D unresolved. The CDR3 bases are TGTGCCAGCAGCCAAGATAACCCGGCTAACTATGGCTACACCTTC. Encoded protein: CASSQDNPANYGYTF.